The source of this TCR beta chain is a study of CD8 T cells in ankylosing spondylitis. Overall study results and limits: Disease-associated clones were CD8+ and fairly uncommon in peripheral blood. In ankylosing spondylitis blood, a motif of eight highly homologous TCR beta variants appeared characteristic. Certain motif variants had earlier been reported in reactive arthritis synovial fluid and blood.

Quantitative 5'-RACE with molecular barcodes was used to make the TCR beta libraries. A single record per CDR3 protein comes from TCRdb applying MiXCR to the 5' RACE reads. The sample yields 300,000 to 350,000 distinct CDR3 sequences, around 20% seen once. Of note for this clonotype: What it recognizes is unknown.

The germline V gene has CDR1 MGHRA and CDR2 YSYEKL. Unmatched junction bases numbered 2, after V lost 0 bases and J lost 0 bases. The CDR3 has 15 amino acids. The sequenced material came from blood, either unsorted or a sorted T cell fraction (not recorded which). The chain has TRBV4-1 and TRBJ2-7; 7 bases line up with TRBD1. The sequence was collected from a female donor with ankylosing spondylitis or in good health (not recorded which). The CDR3 DNA sequence: TGCGCCAGCAGCCAAGAGACAGGGCCCTCCTACGAGCAGTACTTC. It translates to CASSQETGPSYEQYF.